A selection of T cell receptor beta chains follows, all from one sample in a study of control samples from healthy donors and cancer patients. Assay: immunoSEQ multiplex PCR; the TCRdb copy retains only in-frame clones and omits some. The sample lists some 410,000 clones, over 75% seen once, with just under 6.5% in the top ten. Sequencing was performed on PBMCs. The receptors here all came from a man aged 40-50 years with head and neck cancer. The CDR3 runs from the conserved cysteine through the conserved F or W. The D gene is left open where the match is weak. The size field is filled for only some rows; it gives once, few, many or a size class.

j_call,clone_size,d_call,v_call,cdr3_aa,cdr3_nt
TRBJ2-7,NA,TRBD1,TRBV5-1,CASSLGQGAPEQYF,TGCGCCAGCAGCTTGGGACAGGGGGCTCCGGAGCAGTACTTC
TRBJ2-7,few,NA,TRBV6-2/TRBV6-3,CASSLDRRRGNEQYF,TGTGCCAGCAGTCTCGACCGACGTCGTGGCAACGAGCAGTACTTC
TRBJ1-1,NA,NA,TRBV4-1,CASNPITGKGVNTEAFF,TGCGCCAGCAACCCAATAACAGGGAAAGGGGTGAACACTGAAGCTTTCTTT
TRBJ1-5,NA,NA,TRBV30,CAWSVGGSNQPQHF,TGTGCCTGGAGTGTCGGAGGTAGCAATCAGCCCCAGCATTTT
TRBJ2-7,NA,TRBD1,TRBV28,CASSVTGGAYEQYF,TGTGCCAGCAGTGTAACAGGGGGCGCCTACGAGCAGTACTTC
TRBJ1-6,NA,TRBD1,TRBV5-4,CASSLGTGVPPLHF,TGTGCCAGCAGCTTGGGGACAGGGGTACCACCCCTCCACTTT
TRBJ2-1,NA,NA,TRBV7-8,CASSQTNRDNEQFF,TGTGCCAGCAGCCAAACAAACAGGGACAATGAGCAGTTCTTC
TRBJ2-1,NA,NA,TRBV6-5,CASSPGGPYNEQFF,TGTGCCAGCAGCCCCGGGGGACCCTACAATGAGCAGTTCTTC
TRBJ1-3,NA,NA,TRBV5-5,CASSLGGAPGNTIYF,TGTGCCAGCAGCTTGGGAGGGGCGCCTGGAAACACCATATATTTT
TRBJ2-3,NA,TRBD2,TRBV19,CASSIVAGAPDTQYF,TGTGCCAGTAGTATAGTTGCGGGAGCTCCAGATACGCAGTATTTT
TRBJ2-1,NA,TRBD2,TRBV5-1,CASSLFQRENNEQFF,TGCGCCAGCAGCTTGTTCCAGCGGGAGAACAATGAGCAGTTCTTC
TRBJ2-1,NA,TRBD2,TRBV27,CASSRDGRRYNEQFF,TGTGCCAGCTCCCGTGACGGGAGGAGATACAATGAGCAGTTCTTC
TRBJ2-4,NA,TRBD1,TRBV4-1,CASSQEGQGAVDIQYF,TGCGCCAGCAGCCAGGAAGGACAGGGGGCGGTGGACATTCAGTACTTC
TRBJ2-1,NA,NA,TRBV28,CASSSPLGSSYNEQFF,TGTGCCAGCAGTTCCCCTCTCGGTAGCTCCTACAATGAGCAGTTCTTC
TRBJ1-1,NA,NA,TRBV27,CASSPQGGLNTEAFF,TGTGCCAGCAGTCCCCAGGGAGGGTTGAACACTGAAGCTTTCTTT
TRBJ2-3,NA,NA,TRBV9,CASTGGQSRTDTQYF,TGTGCCAGCACCGGAGGACAGTCCCGCACAGATACGCAGTATTTT
TRBJ2-5,once,TRBD2,TRBV11-2,CASNMAGTTQETQYF,TGTGCCAGCAACATGGCGGGGACTACCCAAGAGACCCAGTACTTC
TRBJ1-2,NA,NA,TRBV9,CASSVAPENYGYTF,TGTGCCAGCAGCGTAGCCCCCGAGAACTATGGCTACACCTTC